This T cell receptor (beta chain) was sequenced during a study of shared clonotypes between healthy human individuals. In germline, CDR1 is MGHDK, CDR2 SYGVNS. Trimming removed 2 bases at V and 1 base at J, with 14 bases between. The CDR3 runs 16 residues. Genomic DNA of every subset was divided equally among multiple immunoSEQ plates. The assay was immunoSEQ multiplex PCR, and TCRdb's table has in-frame clones only and misses some. The table includes some 2,500,000 clones, 80% to 95% detected once. The chain joins TRBV25-1 to TRBJ1-2; D is unclear. What was sequenced was naive CD4+ T cells from PBMCs. The subset here: CD45RA+ positively selected. This TCR came from a man aged 18-30 years in good health. Some clones in this sample may be carry-over from other donors' samples. CDR3 DNA: TGTGCCAGCAGTGAAGCGGGCCAGGAGGGTAACTATGGCTACACCTTC. This gives the protein CASSEAGQEGNYGYTF.